The present T cell receptor beta chain was sequenced within a study of cytomegalovirus exposure and HLA in healthy donors (dated by TCRdb to 2016 to 2017). In the study overall: An earlier analysis of approximately 640 of the donors reported about 250 Gb of sequence data and 117 million unique TCR beta sequences from 150 million to 200 million T cells. Class I and class II HLA loci were covered by the typing at four-digit resolution. Using immunosequencing, the study profiled T cell repertoires from about 650 subjects and related those repertoires to cytomegalovirus serostatus. In a later analysis, previously published TCR beta repertoires from several hundred donors were re-analyzed and high-resolution HLA genotyping was added so that TCR occurrence patterns could be studied. Typing coverage varied by locus: about 629-640 donors for A, B, C, DRB1 and DQB1; roughly 510 for DQA1; more than 600 for DPA1; under 490 for DPB1. Donor age, sex, ethnicity and CMV serostatus were compiled together with the repertoire data. A later genetic analysis used genome-wide SNP genotypes for 398 of the 666 donors, treating that subset as a discovery cohort. In the later analysis, no new phenotypic data were used to find candidate immune exposures; instead, reliance was placed on TCR beta sequences and their occurrence across donors. All discovery cohort repertoires had been generated using a single sequencing platform. Besides the first cohort of approximately 670 subjects, a separate validation cohort made up of 120 different subjects was used. On average, approximately 250,000 unique TCR beta nucleotide sequences were sequenced per donor among 398 genotyped donors of the cohort, with roughly 19% of those sequences being non-productive. To decide whether each TCR beta V gene segment behaved as functional or pseudogenic, an earlier analysis of some 600 of the donors relied on high-throughput TCR beta sequencing. The study aimed to test whether signatures of past pathogen exposure could be identified by cataloging public T cell receptors. The genetic ancestry cluster associated with self-reported Caucasian donors included 81% of the roughly 360 genotyped donors. Because of strong linkage in the cohort, five DR-DQ haplotypes were treated as single units for association and clustering. Approximately 300 gigabases of sequencing data and tens of millions of unique TCR sequences made up an early release that covered 500 to 650 HLA-typed donors. The study combined high-throughput TCR immunosequencing, statistical association of individual TCRs with disease status, and machine learning to predict cytomegalovirus infection status.

The cohort comprised under 700 healthy bone marrow donors. At the time of sampling, all cohort members were nominally healthy, though unrecorded immune exposures were likely present. The donor tested CMV seropositive, placing the donor among the approximately 290 seropositive members of the cohort. Each donor provided a peripheral blood sample, and peripheral blood mononuclear cells were used for TCR beta sequencing. The Qiagen DNeasy Blood Extraction Kit was used to extract genomic DNA from the blood cell samples. Library preparation used the immunoSEQ multiplex PCR assay. For the multiplex PCR, a mixture combining 60 forward primers for TCR Vbeta segments and 13 reverse primers for TCR Jbeta segments was used. The CDR3 region of rearranged TCR beta genes was amplified from genomic DNA with a multiplex PCR assay. On the Illumina HiSeq System, the amplified TCR beta libraries were sequenced as 87-base-pair reads. As for how the authors treated the data: Across the 700 or so repertoires, a later analysis counted approximately 83 million unique TCR beta chains, 9.5 million to 12 million of which were shared by at least two donors. Raw reads were error-corrected and collapsed into unique sequences with a nearest-neighbor algorithm that merged closely related sequences to remove PCR and sequencing errors. Alignment of CDR3 sequences to IMGT reference sequences was used to assign V, D and J gene segments. For a sequence to be retained, a match of at least six nucleotides to both a V gene segment and a J gene segment was required. A rearrangement was called productive if the CDR3 had no stop codons and remained in frame with V and J, and every other rearrangement was called non-productive. Following IMGT convention, CDR3 was defined as the stretch from the second conserved V-encoded cysteine up to the conserved J-encoded phenylalanine. The earlier analysis of 587 of the donors excluded any sequence lacking an unambiguous match to a single V gene segment. In an earlier analysis of more than 500 of the donors, a V segment was called functional when productive rearrangements were above 56.7%, and segregating when the standard deviation between donors exceeded 5%. To diagnose cytomegalovirus status from the catalog of TCR beta chain sequences, a statistical classification framework was built. In a later analysis, V and J genes were assigned by comparing TCR nucleotide sequences against IMGT/GENE-DB human TR gene sequences. A later analysis assigned CDR3 sequences and most-parsimonious VDJ recombination scenarios with the TCRdist pipeline. In a later analysis, each TCR beta chain was defined by its CDR3 amino acid sequence together with its V-gene family, and reads without a unique V-gene family were excluded. As a way to deal with suspected cross-contamination and a sequencing artifact, a later analysis dropped 500 to 700 nucleotide sequences that were highly shared and had low generation probability. A later analysis calculated a clonal expansion index for each public chain from normalized within-repertoire ranks of inferred template counts. In a later analysis, generation probabilities were computed with a VDJ recombination model fitted to out-of-frame rearrangements, and the resulting probabilities were checked against IGoR. Hypergeometric tests were used in a later analysis to score TCR-TCR, TCR-HLA and TCR-CMV co-occurrence, with a repertoire-size bias correction applied to the TCR pairs. False discovery rates were estimated in a later analysis by permuting HLA or CMV assignments 20 times. A later analysis grouped co-occurring TCRs with DBSCAN, adding TCRdist sequence similarity when clustering within HLA-allele-positive subsets. Repertoires with fewer than 30,000 or more than 120,000 public chains, plus five repertoires with anomalous nucleotide sharing, were excluded from co-occurrence clustering. The table was pulled from immuneACCESS by TCRdb, which kept in-frame rearrangements only. Such tables lose some clones; where checked, under half of the loss comes from unresolved V genes, and the rest has no known cause. V and J calls and clone size come straight from that table; D and trimming were deduced from the DNA. For this sample there are 100,000 to 150,000 clones; 75% to 85% appear just once. The ten largest clones represent 5% to 7% of the sample.

Of note for this clone: Which antigen it targets is not known. No base quality information exists; no much larger clone differs at one position.

The germline V gene specifies ENHRY as CDR1 and SYGVKD as CDR2. The CDR3 holds 16 amino acids from the cysteine to the phenylalanine. Solely the CDR3 DNA is kept, with 48 bases framed from the first base. After removal of 6 bases from V and 1 base from J, the junction retains 6 bases not matched to a gene. Overall study results and their limits: The cohort was sequenced for TCR beta chains only, and without alpha or paired-chain data the features that could be detected were limited. Assigning TCR associations to individual alleles was difficult when HLA alleles, especially DR and DQ, strongly co-occurred. Fewer than 20 rarely observed V segments, including chromosome 9 orphons, were excluded from the earlier analysis of 550 to 700 of the donors because counts were too low. In a later analysis, HLA-associated TCR beta chains were found to be more clonally expanded and to have lower generation probabilities than equally common non-associated chains. In an earlier analysis of roughly 500 of the donors, most TCR beta V segments appeared in productive rearrangements about 90% or about 30% of the time, broadly matching IMGT annotations. Some IMGT-functional V segments, including TRBV6-2 and TRBV6-3, could not be told apart with the 87-base-pair reads, so those segments were excluded. The classifier was reported to diagnose cytomegalovirus status with high specificity and sensitivity in both the original cohort and the validation cohort. Three of the identified cytomegalovirus-associated TCR beta chains were confirmed in vitro to be specific for cytomegalovirus antigens. A cluster of highly shared sequence variants was judged likely to be a technical artifact of the sequencing pipeline. The study listed around 160 TCR beta chains as associated with cytomegalovirus. Correlated functional status among segregating V segments might be attributable to linkage disequilibrium, but an unknown experimental factor could not be ruled out. Because some donors lacked HLA typing at each locus, the association tests relied only on the typed subset. In a later analysis, most CMV-associated TCR beta chains were found to appear HLA-restricted, with HLA associations seemingly driven largely by CMV exposure. A later genetic analysis reported fewer N-insertions in productive TCRs among donors in an Asian-associated ancestry cluster than the roughly 670-donor mean. At a false discovery rate of 0.05, a later analysis linked approximately 18,000 TCR beta sequences to specific HLA alleles. A further reported finding was that TCR beta sequences accurately predicted the HLA-A and HLA-B alleles for most subjects in the first cohort. A later analysis reported that several top co-occurrence clusters appeared linked to parvovirus B19, influenza, CMV and Epstein-Barr virus. Immune exposure information for the cohort was limited to CMV serostatus. While some public TCRs were present in many individuals, most TCR sequences turned up only very rarely across donors. In a later analysis, TCR association rates were found to vary across HLA loci, with the most associated TCRs seen for DRB1 alleles and the fewest for HLA-C alleles. In a later genetic analysis, a missense DCLRE1C variant was associated with V-gene and J-gene trimming of TCR beta chains, and the association was replicated in an independent cohort. The authors suggested that the approach could potentially be extended to other disease states and immunological phenotypes. The presence/absence analyses assumed that sequencing depth was roughly uniform across donors, and that assumption may not be true.

The V and J genes are TRBV10-3 and TRBJ2-7; TRBD2 fits 13 bases in the junction. The sample comprised PBMCs. The TCR originated in a woman aged 40 to 50 in good health and CMV-seropositive. The CDR3 reads as follows: CAIRDGTSGVSYEQYF. The DNA reads as follows: TGTGCCATCAGGGATGGGACTAGCGGGGTATCCTACGAGCAGTACTTC.